The next 26 T cell receptor beta chains were all read from a single sample in a study of OX40 agonist ivuxolimab in advanced cancers. Profiling relied on immunoSEQ multiplex PCR, and the TCRdb table lists in-frame clones only, not all of them. Of roughly 56,000 clones in the sample, roughly 82% were seen once. The sequencing used CD4+ or CD8+ T cells sorted from blood, collected in a trial of the OX40 agonist ivuxolimab. Receptors originate from an adult with an advanced solid tumor such as melanoma, head and neck, liver or kidney cancer.

V is TRBV18 and J is TRBJ1-1, with a tentative D call TRBD1 (5 bases). Per the germline V gene, CDR1 is KGHSH and CDR2 is LQKENI. V was cut by 3 bases and J by 6 bases, with 14 bases left in between. The CDR3 loop spans 14 amino acids. CDR3 bases: TGTGCCAGCTCACCCCGTCAAAAACAGGCTGAAGCTTTCTTT. Its translation: CASSPRQKQAEAFF.

The V call is TRBV19, the J call TRBJ2-2; a weak D match, TRBD1 (6 bases). Germline V gives CDR1 LNHDA, CDR2 SQIVND (reference sequence). The length of the CDR3 is 15 residues. V dropped 9 bases and J dropped 2 bases, with 16 bases sitting between them. The CDR3 nucleotides are TGTGCCAGCAGTGGGGGCAGGGTTAACACCGGGGAGCTGTTTTTT. Its protein is CASSGGRVNTGELFF.

The chain links TRBV7-2 to TRBJ1-2, with TRBD1 matching over 9 bases. J was trimmed by 8 bases and V by 4 bases; bases with no gene match: 11. The germline V gene has CDR1 SGHTA and CDR2 FQGNSA. This CDR3 spans 15 amino acids. CDR3 protein: CASSSGVQGARGYTF. Here the CDR3 DNA reads TGTGCCAGCAGCTCGGGTGTACAGGGGGCCCGGGGCTACACCTTC.

This chain joins TRBV9 and TRBJ1-4; D is uncertain. Germline values: CDR1 SGDLS, CDR2 YYNGEE. There are 13 residues in the CDR3. V lost 4 bases and J 3 bases, leaving 7 bases between the germline ends. The DNA for the CDR3 is TGTGCCAGCAGCCCCGGGCCTAATGAAAAACTGTTTTTT. It encodes CASSPGPNEKLFF.

Notes on this clone: Other DNA sequences in the same sample also yield this CDR3. The rearrangement links TRBV6-5 to TRBJ1-2; possibly TRBD1 for D (5 bases). CDR1 MNHEY and CDR2 SVGAGI come from the germline V gene. The CDR3 has 12 residues. The ends were cut back, 6 bases at V and 1 base at J, with 6 bases in the middle. CDR3 DNA: TGTGCCAGCAGGAGGGGTAACTATGGCTACACCTTC. Amino acids: CASRRGNYGYTF.

The gene calls are TRBV18 and TRBJ2-7, with D possibly TRBD1 on 6 matching bases. CDR1 and CDR2 from the germline V gene are KGHSH and LQKENI. V lost 6 bases and J 6 bases, leaving 9 bases between the germline ends. The CDR3 length is 11 residues. The CDR3 nucleotides read TGTGCCAGCTCCCTGGGGGCCGAGCAGTACTTC. Encoded protein: CASSLGAEQYF.

This rearrangement joins TRBV19 to TRBJ1-5, with D perhaps TRBD1 (6 bases). Germline V lookup: CDR1 LNHDA, CDR2 SQIVND (reference sequence). The CDR3 contains 14 residues. The V end was cut by 6 bases, the J end by 2 bases, with 11 bases between. The CDR3 nucleotides read TGTGCCAGTAGAGATAACAGGGGCAATCAGCCCCAGCATTTT. Residues: CASRDNRGNQPQHF. The complete variable domain, with remaining parts taken from reference TRBV19 and TRBJ1-5, reads DGGITQSPKYLFRKEGQNVTLSCEQNLNHDAMYWYRQDPGQGLRLIYYSQIVNDFQKGDIAEGYSVSREKKESFPLTVTSAQKNPTAFYLCASRDNRGNQPQHFGDGTRLSIL.

The chain combines TRBV11-2 with TRBJ1-3; 9 bases are shared with TRBD1. The CDR3 contains 16 residues. V lost 2 bases and J lost 2; bases outside the gene matches: 4. In germline, CDR1 is SGHAT, CDR2 FQNNGV. CDR3 residues: CASSLFGTGTGNTIYF. CDR3 DNA: TGTGCCAGCAGCTTATTTGGGACAGGGACTGGAAACACCATATATTTT.

The chain has TRBV11-1 and TRBJ2-7; D not certain. V was pared by 2 bases and J by 4 bases, with 3 bases between. In germline, CDR1 is SGHAT, CDR2 FQDESV (reference sequence). CDR3 length equals 11 residues. The CDR3 sequence: CASSLTYEQYF. The CDR3 DNA sequence: TGTGCCAGCAGCTTAACGTACGAGCAGTACTTC.

The chain employs TRBV7-9 and TRBJ2-5, with 7 nucleotides matching TRBD1. Germline V gives CDR1 SEHNR, CDR2 FQNEAQ (reference sequence). The CDR3 consists of 14 residues. The J segment lost 5 bases and the V segment lost 2 bases, leaving 5 bases of the junction unmatched. The CDR3 nucleotides are TGTGCCAGCAGCTTACCGGGACAGATTGAGACCCAGTACTTC. Translated: CASSLPGQIETQYF.

J is TRBJ1-4 and V is TRBV6-5; TRBD1 matches at 7 bases. The junction had 4 bases not matched to a gene; V was cut back by 6 bases and J by 3 bases. The germline gives CDR1 MNHEY, CDR2 SVGAGI. This CDR3 has 14 residues. The CDR3 is CASSRDRANEKLFF. The CDR3 bases are TGTGCCAGCAGCCGCGACAGGGCTAATGAAAAACTGTTTTTT.

The rearrangement joins TRBV11-2 to TRBJ1-1; D not resolved. This CDR3 has 14 residues. V was shortened by 1 base and J by 0 bases, with 6 bases between the two germline ends. Per germline, CDR1 SGHAT and CDR2 FQNNGV. CDR3 protein: CASSLGRVNTEAFF. CDR3 DNA sequence: TGTGCCAGCAGCTTAGGGCGGGTGAACACTGAAGCTTTCTTT. The full variable domain, its missing parts supplied by reference TRBV11-2 and TRBJ1-1, is EAGVAQSPRYKIIEKRQSVAFWCNPISGHATLYWYQQILGQGPKLLIQFQNNGVVDDSQLPKDRFSAERLKGVDSTLKIQPAKLEDSAVYLCASSLGRVNTEAFFGQGTRLTVV.

This chain links TRBV14 with TRBJ2-1; 16 nucleotides agree with TRBD2. With V trimmed by 4 bases and J by 3 bases, 15 bases remained unmatched. CDR1 and CDR2 (germline): SGHDN, FVKESK. The CDR3 runs to 21 residues. CDR3 bases: TGTGCCAGCAGCCTCCCATTAAGGGGGACTAGCGGGAGGGGCATCTACAATGAGCAGTTCTTC. Protein product: CASSLPLRGTSGRGIYNEQFF.

The rearrangement links TRBV27 to TRBJ1-2, with unresolved D. The CDR3 consists of 15 residues. Germline CDR1 is MNHEY and CDR2 is SMNVEV (reference sequence). V lost 3 bases and J lost 5, with 16 bases in between. The CDR3 sequence is CASSFSRGDYYGYTF. CDR3 coding DNA: TGTGCCAGCAGTTTTAGTCGGGGAGATTATTATGGCTACACCTTC.

The gene calls are TRBV27 and TRBJ2-2; D gene uncertain. The CDR3 covers 15 residues. Per germline, CDR1 MNHEY and CDR2 SMNVEV (reference sequence). Trimming removed 3 bases at V and 0 bases at J, with 8 bases between. The CDR3 is CASSFRPSNTGELFF. For the CDR3, the DNA is TGTGCCAGCAGTTTCAGGCCATCGAACACCGGGGAGCTGTTTTTT.

This rearrangement joins TRBV9 to TRBJ1-3; maybe TRBD1 (5 bases). V was clipped by 0 bases and J by 1 base, with 5 bases between them. Germline V lookup: CDR1 SGDLS, CDR2 YYNGEE. The CDR3 has 14 amino acids. CDR3 region: CASSVGTSGNTIYF. The CDR3 region has the DNA TGTGCCAGCAGCGTAGGGACATCTGGAAACACCATATATTTT.

The rearrangement joins TRBV10-2 to TRBJ1-5; TRBD1 aligns across 7 bases. Germline trimming cut 8 bases from V and 0 bases from J; bases unmatched to any gene: 7. Looked up from germline, CDR1 is WSHSY and CDR2 is SAAADI. This CDR3 is 15 amino acids long. CDR3 bases: TGCGCCAGCGGAGGGACAGCGGATAGCAATCAGCCCCAGCATTTT. Protein product: CASGGTADSNQPQHF.

This CDR3 is CAISVWLAAVSDNEQFF. The CDR3 DNA reads as TGTGCCATCAGTGTATGGCTAGCTGCCGTATCTGACAATGAGCAGTTCTTC. The chain carries TRBV10-3 and TRBJ2-1; tentative D call: TRBD2 (5 bases). Trimming removed 4 bases from V and 5 bases from J, with 21 bases in between. The CDR3 is 17 residues long. Germline values: CDR1 ENHRY, CDR2 SYGVKD.

The J gene is TRBJ2-2, the V gene TRBV2; TRBD1 agrees at 7 bases. The CDR3 is 16 residues long. V dropped 5 bases and J dropped 0; count of bases not matched to a gene: 6. Per the germline V gene, CDR1 is SNHLY and CDR2 is FYNNEI. The chain's CDR3 is CASSPFQGANTGELFF. The CDR3 nucleotides are TGTGCCAGCAGTCCCTTCCAGGGGGCGAACACCGGGGAGCTGTTTTTT.

This sequence joins TRBV27 and TRBJ2-3, with D unresolved. This CDR3 is 13 amino acids long. The germline V gene encodes CDR1 MNHEY and CDR2 SMNVEV (reference sequence). Trimming cost V 6 bases and J 2 bases, with 9 bases left between them. The CDR3 spells CASRPQPTDTQYF. DNA for the CDR3: TGTGCCAGCAGACCTCAACCCACAGATACGCAGTATTTT.

The chain links TRBV5-1 to TRBJ2-2; 10 bases map to TRBD2. Per germline, CDR1 SGHRS and CDR2 YFSETQ. J was trimmed by 3 bases and V by 4 bases; bases with no gene match: 12. The CDR3 is made up of 18 amino acids. CDR3 nucleotides: TGCGCCAGCAGCGCAAGACTAGCGGGCTTACGAGACACCGGGGAGCTGTTTTTT. It encodes CASSARLAGLRDTGELFF.

A single count supports this clone. This chain uses TRBV25-1 with TRBJ1-1; TRBD1 matches 8 bases. The CDR3 totals 17 residues. The V gene's germline CDR1 is MGHDK and CDR2 SYGVNS. V lost 3 bases, J lost 5 bases, and 14 bases stayed unmatched. This chain's CDR3 is CASSDEQGGTAGTEAFF. CDR3 bases: TGTGCCAGCAGTGACGAACAGGGGGGAACGGCCGGGACTGAAGCTTTCTTT.

The chain joins TRBV4-3 to TRBJ2-3; 12 nucleotides align to TRBD2. The J segment lost 1 base and the V segment lost 1 base, leaving 6 bases of the junction unmatched. Germline lookup yields CDR1 LGHNA and CDR2 YSLEER. This CDR3 is 18 amino acids long. The CDR3 here is CASSQATLAGGGTDTQYF. In DNA form, the CDR3 reads TGCGCCAGCAGCCAAGCAACACTAGCGGGGGGCGGCACAGATACGCAGTATTTT.

The rearrangement uses TRBV11-2 and TRBJ2-2; 7 bases align to TRBD2. The CDR3 consists of 16 residues. After removal of 2 bases from V and 4 bases from J, the junction contained 7 bases not matched to a gene. Germline V gene data show CDR1 as SGHAT and CDR2 as FQNNGV. The chain's CDR3 is CASSLTGRPSTGELFF. The CDR3 DNA follows: TGTGCCAGCAGCTTAACCGGGAGGCCCAGCACCGGGGAGCTGTTTTTT.

The chain is built from TRBV5-1 and TRBJ2-5; 7 bases fit TRBD1. With V trimmed by 3 bases and J by 1 base, 9 bases remained unmatched. Per the germline V gene, CDR1 is SGHRS and CDR2 is YFSETQ. This CDR3 is 16 amino acids long. CDR3 nucleotides: TGCGCCAGCAGCTGGGCACAGGGGATCACCCAAGAGACCCAGTACTTC. Translated: CASSWAQGITQETQYF.

This chain's CDR3 is CASSVGQYYGYTF. The CDR3 DNA is TGTGCCAGCAGTGTGGGACAGTACTATGGCTACACCTTC. This chain connects TRBV6-5 to TRBJ1-2; 7 bases match TRBD1. Trimming removed 5 bases from V and 3 bases from J; junction bases left unmatched: 3. The CDR3 sequence is 13 residues long. Per germline, CDR1 MNHEY and CDR2 SVGAGI.